This paragraph reports one TCR beta chain. Per the authors' pipeline: Amplified reference gene primers provided the basis for estimating nucleated cell counts. Generated by immunoSEQ multiplex PCR, the TCRdb table keeps only in-frame clones and is missing some. V and J calls and clone size are given by that table; D and trimming were obtained from the DNA. The sample gives roughly 60,000 clones, around 87% of which show up once; about 7% is in the top ten. The data were obtained in a study of blood T cell repertoires in COVID-19. Looking at the study overall: COVID-19 samples from acute and convalescent phases originated in the United States, Italy and Spain. The cDNA or gDNA used as material had been derived from T cells, B-cell-depleted T cells, or PBMCs.

The CDR3 sequence is 15 residues long. Germline values: CDR1 MGHRA, CDR2 YSYEKL. The trim removed 0 bases at V and 5 bases at J, leaving 6 bases unmatched. The V gene is TRBV4-1, the J gene TRBJ1-2; 7 bases align to TRBD1. The sample was peripheral blood. The sequence was obtained from a human donor with active COVID-19. The donor label of this sample is uncertain. CDR3 loop: CASSQETGEVYGYTF. The CDR3 nucleotides read TGCGCCAGCAGCCAAGAAACAGGGGAGGTATATGGCTACACCTTC.